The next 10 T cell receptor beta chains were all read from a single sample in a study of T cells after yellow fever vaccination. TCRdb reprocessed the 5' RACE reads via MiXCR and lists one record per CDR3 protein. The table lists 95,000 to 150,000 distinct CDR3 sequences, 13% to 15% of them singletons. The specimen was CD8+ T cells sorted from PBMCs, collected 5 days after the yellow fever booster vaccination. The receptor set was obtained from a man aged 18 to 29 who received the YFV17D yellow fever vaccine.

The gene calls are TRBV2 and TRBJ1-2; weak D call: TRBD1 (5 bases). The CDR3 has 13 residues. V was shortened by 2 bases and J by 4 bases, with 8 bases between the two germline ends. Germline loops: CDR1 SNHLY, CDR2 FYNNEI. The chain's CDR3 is CASSENRGYGYTF. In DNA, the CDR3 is TGTGCCAGCAGTGAAAATAGGGGCTATGGCTACACCTTC.

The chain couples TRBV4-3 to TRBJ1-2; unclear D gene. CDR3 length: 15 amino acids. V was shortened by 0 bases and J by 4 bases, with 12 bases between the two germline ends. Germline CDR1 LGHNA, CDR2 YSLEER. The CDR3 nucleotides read TGCGCCAGCAGCCAAGACTTCAGTTCAGCCTATGGCTACACCTTC. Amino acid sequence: CASSQDFSSAYGYTF.

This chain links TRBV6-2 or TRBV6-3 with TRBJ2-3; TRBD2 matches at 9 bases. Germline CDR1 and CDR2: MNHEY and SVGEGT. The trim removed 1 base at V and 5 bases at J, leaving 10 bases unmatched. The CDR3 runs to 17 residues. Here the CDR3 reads CASSYFAGGPRGDTQYF. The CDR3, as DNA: TGTGCCAGCAGTTACTTCGCGGGGGGGCCACGAGGAGATACGCAGTATTTT.

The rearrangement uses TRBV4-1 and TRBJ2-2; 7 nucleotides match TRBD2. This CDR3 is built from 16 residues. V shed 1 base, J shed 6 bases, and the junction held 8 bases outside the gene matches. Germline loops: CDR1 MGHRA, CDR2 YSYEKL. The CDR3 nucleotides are TGCGCCAGCAGCCAAGTAGGGAGGGGTAACGCCGGGGAGCTGTTTTTT. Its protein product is CASSQVGRGNAGELFF.

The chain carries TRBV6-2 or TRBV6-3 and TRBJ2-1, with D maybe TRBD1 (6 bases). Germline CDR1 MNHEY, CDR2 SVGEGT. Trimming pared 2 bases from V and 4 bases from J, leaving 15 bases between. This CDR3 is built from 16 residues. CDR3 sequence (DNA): TGTGCCAGCAGTTACGCCACAGGGCAGTCTTACAATGAGCAGTTCTTC. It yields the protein CASSYATGQSYNEQFF.

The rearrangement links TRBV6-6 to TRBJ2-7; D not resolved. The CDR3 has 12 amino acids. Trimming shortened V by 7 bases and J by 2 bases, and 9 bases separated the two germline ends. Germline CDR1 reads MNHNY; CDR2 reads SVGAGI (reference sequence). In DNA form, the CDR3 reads TGTGCCAGCACTCCAGGAGCCTACGAGCAGTACTTC. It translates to CASTPGAYEQYF.

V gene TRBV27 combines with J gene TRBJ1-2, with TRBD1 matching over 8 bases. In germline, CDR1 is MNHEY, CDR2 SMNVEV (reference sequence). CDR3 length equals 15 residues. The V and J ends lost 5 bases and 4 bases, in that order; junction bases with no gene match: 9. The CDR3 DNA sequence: TGTGCCAGCAGTCCCGGGACAGGTTTCCTCTATGGCTACACCTTC. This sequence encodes CASSPGTGFLYGYTF.

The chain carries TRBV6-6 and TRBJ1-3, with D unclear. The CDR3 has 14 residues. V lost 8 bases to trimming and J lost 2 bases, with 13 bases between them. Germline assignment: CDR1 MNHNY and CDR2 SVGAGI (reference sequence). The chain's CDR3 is CASRRRVAGNTIYF. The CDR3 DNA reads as TGTGCCAGCCGAAGAAGGGTCGCTGGAAACACCATATATTTT.

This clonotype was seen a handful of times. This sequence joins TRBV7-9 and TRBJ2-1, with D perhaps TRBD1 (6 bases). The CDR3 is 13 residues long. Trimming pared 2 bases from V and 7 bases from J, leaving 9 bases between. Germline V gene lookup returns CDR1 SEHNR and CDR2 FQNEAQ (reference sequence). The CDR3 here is CASSLTTGNEQFF. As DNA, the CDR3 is TGTGCCAGCAGCTTAACAACAGGGAATGAGCAGTTCTTC.

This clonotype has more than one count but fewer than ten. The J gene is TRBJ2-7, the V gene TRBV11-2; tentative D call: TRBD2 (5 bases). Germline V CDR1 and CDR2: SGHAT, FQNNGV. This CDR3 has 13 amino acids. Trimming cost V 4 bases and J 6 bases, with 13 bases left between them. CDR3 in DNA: TGTGCCAGCAGCTCCCCCGGGATCAGCGAGCAGTACGTC. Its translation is CASSSPGISEQYV.